What follows are 4 T cell receptor beta chains derived from one specimen sequenced in a study of T cells after yellow fever vaccination. A single record per CDR3 protein comes from TCRdb applying MiXCR to the 5' RACE reads. Here the sample spans some 240,000 distinct CDR3 sequences, roughly 4% being singletons. The sample here was PBMCs, taken 15 days after the yellow fever booster vaccination. These receptors were taken from a man aged 18 to 29 who received the YFV17D yellow fever vaccine.

This clonotype showed up many times. The chain recombines TRBV7-2 with TRBJ1-5, with 10 positions matching TRBD1. This CDR3 has 18 amino acids. Germline-derived CDR1 and CDR2 are SGHTA and FQGNSA. Trimming cost V 3 bases and J 6 bases; bases outside gene matches: 14. This CDR3 is CASSFNDAGQGFGQPQHF. DNA of the CDR3: TGTGCCAGCAGCTTCAACGACGCGGGACAGGGGTTCGGTCAGCCCCAGCATTTT.

This clonotype was observed at least ten times. V gene TRBV4-2 combines with J gene TRBJ2-7; perhaps TRBD1 as D (5 bases). CDR1 and CDR2 from the germline V gene are LGHNA and YNFKEQ. The length of the CDR3 is 14 residues. The germline V and J ends were trimmed by 0 bases and 3 bases, with 9 bases remaining between them. CDR3 amino acids: CASSQEGQSYEQYF. The CDR3, as DNA: TGTGCCAGCAGCCAAGAGGGGCAGAGCTACGAGCAGTACTTC.

Ten or more counts support this clonotype. V usage is TRBV12-3 or TRBV12-4 and J usage is TRBJ2-3; 7 bases agree with TRBD1. Unmatched junction bases numbered 6, after V lost 6 bases and J lost 6 bases. The CDR3 contains 13 residues. The CDR3 DNA follows: TGTGCCAGCAGACCACAGGGGTCGGATACGCAGTATTTT. Its protein is CASRPQGSDTQYF.

This clonotype was observed at least ten times. The rearrangement uses TRBV5-1 and TRBJ2-1; 9 nucleotides line up with TRBD2. The CDR3 length is 18 residues. Germline V gene lookup returns CDR1 SGHRS and CDR2 YFSETQ. J gave up 4 bases and V 4 bases, and 15 bases lay outside the gene matches. CDR3 in amino acids: CASSLITRTLAGYNEQFF. DNA for the CDR3: TGCGCCAGCAGCCTGATTACAAGGACCCTAGCGGGGTACAATGAGCAGTTCTTC.